The 29 T cell receptor beta chains given below trace back to one sample, sequenced in a study of T-cell reconstitution after alpha-beta-depleted transplantation in children. During its preparation, the TCRbeta library received unique molecular identifiers. One entry per CDR3 protein results from TCRdb running MiXCR on the PCR reads. The sample carries a few hundred thousand distinct CDR3 sequences, 11% recorded once. The sample consisted of PBMCs from the stem cell graft donor, taken from the stem cell graft. Receptors originate from a human donor who donated a stem cell graft to a child with acute myeloid leukemia.

This clonotype has at least ten counts. V is TRBV21-1 and J is TRBJ2-1; the table's D call TRBD1 went unverified against the DNA. TRBV21-1 is a listed pseudogene. The CDR3 extends over 16 amino acids. For the CDR3, the DNA is TGTGCCAGCAGCAAAGTTCGGGACAGGGGGCGCGTTGAGCAGTTCTTC. This gives the protein CASSKVRDRGRVEQFF.

This clonotype was detected ten times or more. The chain couples TRBV29-1 to TRBJ2-5, with 12 bases lining up with TRBD2. CDR1 is SQVTM and CDR2 is ANQGSEA in the germline V gene. V lost 8 bases and J lost 5; bases outside the gene matches: 6. The CDR3 spans 13 residues. This CDR3 reads CSSSGGAPETQYF. DNA for the CDR3: TGCAGCTCTAGCGGGGGGGCCCCGGAGACCCAGTACTTC.

There are many counts of this clonotype. V is TRBV25-1 and J is TRBJ2-1, with 13 bases aligning to TRBD2. Germline V gene sequence: CDR1 MGHDK, CDR2 SYGVNS. The CDR3 consists of 17 residues. The ends lost 5 bases at V and 7 bases at J; junction bases unmatched: 11. The CDR3 loop reads CASSPPETSGRLNEQFF. The DNA for the CDR3 is TGTGCCAGCAGTCCGCCCGAGACTAGCGGGAGGTTAAATGAGCAGTTCTTC. The entire variable domain, with the rest obtained from reference TRBV25-1 and TRBJ2-1, is as follows: EADIYQTPRYLVIGTGKKITLECSQTMGHDKMYWYQQDPGMELHLIHYSYGVNSTEKGDLSSESTVSRIRTEHFPLTLESARPSHTSQYLCASSPPETSGRLNEQFFGPGTRLTVL.

This chain joins TRBV3-1 and TRBJ2-5, with TRBD2 matching over 10 bases. J gave up 2 bases and V 5 bases, and 8 bases lay outside the gene matches. Germline lookup yields CDR1 LGHDT and CDR2 YNNKEL (reference sequence). The CDR3 contains 16 residues. The CDR3 protein is CASSLRTSGIQETQYF. In nucleotides, the CDR3 is TGTGCCAGCAGCTTGAGGACTAGCGGAATTCAAGAGACCCAGTACTTC.

V gene TRBV7-2 combines with J gene TRBJ2-7; 7 nucleotides agree with TRBD1. This CDR3 has 15 amino acids. J was trimmed by 5 bases and V by 5 bases; bases with no gene match: 12. From germline, CDR1 is SGHTA and CDR2 FQGNSA. The CDR3 DNA reads TGTGCCAGCAGCCAAAGGGGGCAGGGCCGCGACGAGCAGTACTTC. This codes for CASSQRGQGRDEQYF.

The table lists this clonotype with a few counts. The chain is built from TRBV20-1 and TRBJ2-1; possible D gene TRBD1, 6 bases. The germline V and J ends were trimmed by 5 bases and 9 bases, with 20 bases remaining between them. The CDR3 consists of 14 residues. Germline lookup yields CDR1 DFQATT and CDR2 SNEGSKA (reference sequence). The CDR3 DNA is TGCAGTGCTTCCCAACCCGGGACACTCGGTGAGCAGTTCTTC. Its protein product is CSASQPGTLGEQFF.

The chain carries TRBV7-6 and TRBJ2-2, with TRBD1 as a possible D gene (6 bases). This CDR3 has 15 residues. The V gene's germline CDR1 is SGHVS and CDR2 FNYEAQ. V gave up 5 bases and J gave up 7 bases, with 17 bases separating them. In nucleotides, the CDR3 is TGTGCCAGCAGCCTCGGACAGCCCGGGGTCGGGGAGCTGTTTTTT. Amino acid sequence: CASSLGQPGVGELFF.

In this sample, this clonotype turned up many times. This sequence joins TRBV12-3 or TRBV12-4 and TRBJ1-5, with 10 bases lining up with TRBD1. This CDR3 is built from 15 residues. V lost 2 bases to trimming and J lost 7 bases; unmatched junction nucleotides: 5. CDR3 DNA: TGTGCCAGCAGTTTAAGGGGACAGGGGACCCAGCCCCAGCATTTT. It codes for CASSLRGQGTQPQHF.

The J gene is TRBJ2-1, the V gene TRBV20-1, with a tentative D call TRBD2 (6 bases). Trimming removed 1 base from V and 0 bases from J, with 7 bases in between. CDR1 and CDR2 (germline): DFQATT, SNEGSKA (reference sequence). The CDR3 totals 14 residues. DNA of the CDR3: TGCAGTGCTAGAGTAGCGGTCTCCTACAATGAGCAGTTCTTC. This codes for CSARVAVSYNEQFF.

This clonotype has just a few counts. V gene TRBV12-3 or TRBV12-4 combines with J gene TRBJ1-1, with TRBD1 as a possible D gene (6 bases). The CDR3 length is 13 residues. V was pared by 5 bases and J by 7 bases, with 14 bases between. The CDR3 coding sequence is TGTGCCAGCAGTGCAGGGGTTTACAATGAAGCTTTCTTT. Its protein is CASSAGVYNEAFF.

This clonotype was recorded once. This chain joins TRBV29-1 and TRBJ1-1; 7 nucleotides align to TRBD1. The CDR3 contains 13 residues. V gave up 6 bases and J gave up 4 bases; unmatched junction bases: 8. Germline V gene sequence: CDR1 SQVTM, CDR2 ANQGSEA. CDR3 in amino acids: CSVPGQWGTEAFF. CDR3 DNA sequence: TGCAGCGTACCGGGACAGTGGGGCACTGAAGCTTTCTTT.

The table lists this clonotype with a few counts. The chain uses TRBV6-1 and TRBJ1-1, with TRBD1 matching 8 bases. V was pared by 6 bases and J by 5 bases, with 5 bases of the junction left unmatched. The CDR3 has 13 amino acids. Germline assignment: CDR1 MNHNS and CDR2 SASEGT. The chain's CDR3 is CASRIQGATEAFF. The DNA of the CDR3 is TGTGCCAGCAGGATTCAGGGGGCAACTGAAGCTTTCTTT.

This chain joins TRBV27 and TRBJ2-7; a possible D gene is TRBD2 (6 bases). The length of the CDR3 is 13 residues. Germline V CDR1 and CDR2: MNHEY, SMNVEV (reference sequence). Trimming cost V 7 bases and J 2 bases, with 12 bases left between them. The DNA for the CDR3 is TGTGCCAGCAACGTGGGGGGAGCCTACGAGCAGTACGTC. Its translation is CASNVGGAYEQYV.

The table lists this clonotype with a few counts. V and J are TRBV12-3 or TRBV12-4 and TRBJ2-7; D ambiguous. The CDR3 runs 13 residues. Deletions cut 6 bases from V and 3 bases from J, with 12 bases between. CDR3 amino acids: CASSRGAFYEQYV. Here the CDR3 DNA reads TGTGCCAGCAGCCGCGGAGCGTTCTACGAGCAGTACGTC.

This clonotype was counted a few times. The rearrangement links TRBV4-1 to TRBJ1-6; TRBD1 might be the D (5 bases). CDR1 MGHRA and CDR2 YSYEKL come from the germline V gene. Trimming left V 0 bases short and J 0 bases short, with 18 bases between. The CDR3 runs to 20 residues. CDR3: CASSQDSNRVGPSYNSPLHF. In nucleotides, the CDR3 is TGCGCCAGCAGCCAAGATTCTAACAGAGTGGGACCCTCCTATAATTCACCCCTCCACTTT.

The chain employs TRBV5-1 and TRBJ1-6, with 7 bases fitting TRBD1. Germline assignment: CDR1 SGHRS and CDR2 YFSETQ. Losses at the gene ends were 6 bases for V and 7 bases for J; bases not matched to a gene: 4. The CDR3 covers 13 residues. The CDR3 sequence is CASTETGNSPLHF. CDR3 in DNA: TGCGCCAGCACCGAGACAGGGAATTCACCCCTCCACTTT. The whole variable domain, filled in from reference TRBV5-1 and TRBJ1-6, reads KAGVTQTPRYLIKTRGQQVTLSCSPISGHRSVSWYQQTPGQGLQFLFEYFSETQRNKGNFPGRFSGRQFSNSRSEMNVSTLELGDSALYLCASTETGNSPLHFGNGTRLTVT.

This clonotype was detected many times. The V gene is TRBV5-1, the J gene TRBJ2-3; TRBD2 matches at 10 bases. The germline V gene encodes CDR1 SGHRS and CDR2 YFSETQ. The CDR3 is made up of 17 amino acids. The V and J ends lost 4 bases and 1 base, in that order; junction bases with no gene match: 9. The CDR3 DNA is TGCGCCAGCAGCGCCAAGACTAGCGGGCCTGGCACAGATACGCAGTATTTT. Amino acid sequence: CASSAKTSGPGTDTQYF. The complete variable domain, with remaining parts taken from reference TRBV5-1 and TRBJ2-3, reads KAGVTQTPRYLIKTRGQQVTLSCSPISGHRSVSWYQQTPGQGLQFLFEYFSETQRNKGNFPGRFSGRQFSNSRSEMNVSTLELGDSALYLCASSAKTSGPGTDTQYFGPGTRLTVL.

This clonotype was counted at least ten times. This chain links TRBV7-9 with TRBJ2-3; D is tentatively TRBD1 or TRBD2 (5 bases each). The CDR3 runs to 15 residues. The V gene's germline CDR1 is SEHNR and CDR2 FQNEAQ (reference sequence). The V gene lost 5 bases and the J gene lost 2 bases, with 14 bases spanning the gap. The CDR3 loop reads CASSRRGQPTDTQYF. CDR3 DNA: TGTGCCAGCAGCCGTCGGGGCCAGCCCACAGATACGCAGTATTTT.

The genes are TRBV5-1 and TRBJ2-1; 9 nucleotides match TRBD1. V shed 5 bases, J shed 6 bases, and the junction held 6 bases outside the gene matches. Germline lookup yields CDR1 SGHRS and CDR2 YFSETQ. This CDR3 region has 14 residues. In DNA, the CDR3 is TGCGCCAGCAGTTGGGACAGGGTGGGCAATGAGCAGTTCTTC. Its protein is CASSWDRVGNEQFF.

The rearrangement links TRBV20-1 to TRBJ1-5; possible D gene TRBD1, 6 bases. This CDR3 is built from 14 residues. CDR1 is DFQATT, CDR2 SNEGSKA, per germline (reference sequence). Between the trimmed V and J ends, which lost 3 bases and 3 bases, there was a span of 12 bases. CDR3 in amino acids: CSASRGEDNQPQHF. Here the CDR3 DNA reads TGCAGTGCTAGTAGGGGGGAGGACAATCAGCCCCAGCATTTT.

This clonotype was detected only once. The DNA for the CDR3 is TGTGCCAGCAGCCCAGGGGCCCAAAACAATGAGCAGTTCTTC. Amino acid sequence: CASSPGAQNNEQFF. This chain connects TRBV5-5 to TRBJ2-1; TRBD1 is a possible D gene (6 bases). The CDR3 loop spans 14 amino acids. Trimming took 4 bases from V and 5 from J, leaving 13 bases between them. Germline assignment: CDR1 SGHKS and CDR2 YYEKEE (reference sequence).

This clonotype was found a few times. This chain uses TRBV12-3 or TRBV12-4 with TRBJ2-1, with no clear D. CDR3 size: 11 residues. V was trimmed by 8 bases and J by 13 bases, leaving 15 bases between them. Written as DNA, the CDR3 is TGTGCCAGCTCACGTGAAGGCTCCCAGTTCTTC. Translation gives CASSREGSQFF.

In this sample, this clonotype turned up a few times. The chain joins TRBV27 to TRBJ2-5; 7 nucleotides align to TRBD2. The germline V gene has CDR1 MNHEY and CDR2 SMNVEV (reference sequence). This CDR3 comprises 16 residues. V shed 8 bases and J 1 base; nucleotides not matched to a gene: 13. CDR3 region: CASGRVKTRVQETQYF. CDR3 sequence (DNA): TGTGCCAGCGGGAGGGTGAAGACTCGAGTCCAAGAGACCCAGTACTTC.

The chain recombines TRBV15 with TRBJ2-5; TRBD1 might be the D (8 bases). The germline V gene has CDR1 LNHNV and CDR2 YYDKDF (reference sequence). The CDR3 runs 16 residues. V was clipped by 0 bases and J by 5 bases, with 16 bases between them. The CDR3 bases are TGTGCCACCAGCAGAGACACAGGGGGGGGCCATGAGACCCAGTACTTC. Residues: CATSRDTGGGHETQYF.

This clonotype was seen only a few times. This rearrangement joins TRBV6-2 or TRBV6-3 to TRBJ1-2; 10 bases are a match to TRBD1. This CDR3 comprises 17 residues. Trimming took 2 bases from V and 4 from J; bases not matched to a gene: 10. CDR1 MNHEY and CDR2 SVGEGT come from the germline V gene. This chain's CDR3 is CASSYLGQGTGSYGYTF. The CDR3 region has the DNA TGTGCCAGCAGTTACCTGGGACAGGGGACCGGATCCTATGGCTACACCTTC.

A remark on this clonotype: One end of the junction varies from germline; a read error may be responsible. CDR3 protein: CANSRQGASSYNEQFF. The CDR3 DNA follows: TGTGCCAACAGCCGGCAGGGGGCAAGCTCCTACAATGAGCAGTTCTTC. The V call is TRBV5-5, the J call TRBJ2-1; 8 positions agree with TRBD1. This CDR3 contains 16 residues. CDR1 and CDR2 (germline): SGHKS, YYEKEE (reference sequence).

This sequence joins TRBV27 and TRBJ1-5, with 11 bases identical to TRBD1. CDR3 length equals 16 residues. Trimming removed 0 bases from V and 6 bases from J; junction bases left unmatched: 4. Germline CDR1 reads MNHEY; CDR2 reads SMNVEV (reference sequence). CDR3 nucleotides: TGTGCCAGCAGTTTATCGCGGACAGGGGGCGGTCAGCCCCAGCATTTT. It encodes CASSLSRTGGGQPQHF.

This clonotype was found a few times. The rearrangement joins TRBV7-9 to TRBJ2-3; TRBD1 might be the D (5 bases). Trimming cost V 4 bases and J 9 bases, with 11 bases left between them. Germline V gene data show CDR1 as SEHNR and CDR2 as FQNEAQ (reference sequence). The CDR3 length is 12 residues. CDR3 DNA sequence: TGTGCCAGCAGCTCGGACACCTCGACGCAGTATTTT. It codes for CASSSDTSTQYF.

This clonotype appeared many times. The rearrangement joins TRBV7-2 to TRBJ2-3, with 12 bases lining up with TRBD2. Germline V gives CDR1 SGHTA, CDR2 FQGNSA. This CDR3 has 16 amino acids. J gave up 0 bases and V 8 bases, and 6 bases lay outside the gene matches. CDR3 sequence reads: CASRLAGATSTDTQYF. The CDR3 nucleotides read TGTGCCAGCCGACTAGCGGGGGCCACTAGCACAGATACGCAGTATTTT.